This T cell receptor (beta chain) was sequenced during a study of blood T cell repertoires in COVID-19. Data came from immunoSEQ multiplex PCR; TCRdb stores just in-frame clones and leaves some out. The data contain some 200,000 clones, approximately 82% of them singletons. Germline CDR1 is SGDLS and CDR2 is YYNGEE. V lost 0 bases, J lost 1 base, and 4 bases stayed unmatched. The CDR3 runs 16 residues. The sequence derives from a woman between 40 and 50 years old with acute or convalescent COVID-19. Input material: peripheral blood. This chain joins TRBV9 and TRBJ1-2; 9 positions match TRBD1. As DNA, the CDR3 is TGTGCCAGCAGCGTAGACAGGGGGCTGATTAACTATGGCTACACCTTC. Protein: CASSVDRGLINYGYTF.